This entry lists 31 T cell receptor beta chains sequenced from one sample in a study of blood T cell repertoires in COVID-19. Repertoires were generated with immunoSEQ multiplex PCR, while TCRdb's copy carries only in-frame clones and drops some. The table lists more than 85,000 clones, more than 60% of them singletons, with roughly 24% in the top ten. The sample taken for sequencing was peripheral blood. The receptors here all came from a man aged 70 or older with acute or convalescent COVID-19.

The V and J genes are TRBV10-3 and TRBJ2-3, with 8 bases that match TRBD2. The V gene end was trimmed by 10 bases and the J gene end by 6 bases; junction bases not matched to a gene: 12. The CDR3 length is 14 residues. Germline CDR1 reads ENHRY; CDR2 reads SYGVKD. For the CDR3, the DNA is TGTGCCACTGAAGGGGGGACTAGGAGGGATACGCAGTATTTT. Encoded protein: CATEGGTRRDTQYF.

The V gene is TRBV29-1, the J gene TRBJ2-3, with a weak D call TRBD1 (5 bases). Germline V gene lookup returns CDR1 SQVTM and CDR2 ANQGSEA. CDR3 length: 12 amino acids. The V gene lost 7 bases and the J gene lost 0 bases, with 8 bases spanning the gap. The CDR3 is CSGDSSTDTQYF. CDR3 nucleotides: TGCAGCGGCGACAGTAGCACAGATACGCAGTATTTT.

This rearrangement joins TRBV5-5 to TRBJ2-5, with 7 nucleotides matching TRBD1. The CDR3 consists of 16 residues. CDR1 SGHKS and CDR2 YYEKEE come from the germline V gene (reference sequence). J lost 0 bases, V lost 3 bases, and 8 bases had no gene match. CDR3 DNA: TGTGCCAGCAGCTCCGCCGGGACAGATAACCAAGAGACCCAGTACTTC. Translated, it gives CASSSAGTDNQETQYF.

V usage is TRBV28 and J usage is TRBJ1-5; TRBD1 matches at 7 bases. Germline trimming cut 4 bases from V and 2 bases from J; bases unmatched to any gene: 8. Germline V gene data show CDR1 as MDHEN and CDR2 as SYDVKM. The CDR3 extends over 16 amino acids. The CDR3 region has the DNA TGTGCCAGCAGTTGGGCCGGAGGGGGCCGCAATCAGCCCCAGCATTTT. It yields the protein CASSWAGGGRNQPQHF.

In its sample, this clone was seen once. A read error may be the cause here, since a much bigger clone is one base away. The J gene is TRBJ1-1, the V gene TRBV19; D is unresolved. Trimming cost V 6 bases and J 0 bases, with 11 bases left between them. The CDR3 consists of 14 residues. Germline CDR1 and CDR2: LNHDA and SQIVND (reference sequence). The CDR3 region is CASRKSPMNTEAFF. For the CDR3, the DNA is TGTGCCAGTAGAAAGAGTCCCATGAACACTGAAGCTTTCTTT.

V is TRBV9 and J is TRBJ1-4; D not certain. Trimming removed 0 bases from V and 5 bases from J, with 5 bases in between. Germline V gene data show CDR1 as SGDLS and CDR2 as YYNGEE. This CDR3 has 13 residues. As DNA, the CDR3 is TGTGCCAGCAGCGTAGACCAGAATGAAAAACTGTTTTTT. It yields the protein CASSVDQNEKLFF.

This rearrangement joins TRBV4-2 to TRBJ2-3; TRBD2 matches at 12 bases. The V gene's germline CDR1 is LGHNA and CDR2 YNFKEQ. CDR3 length: 17 amino acids. Trimming removed 2 bases from V and 0 bases from J; junction bases left unmatched: 3. CDR3 sequence reads: CASSQYGTSGSTDTQYF. CDR3 DNA sequence: TGTGCCAGCAGCCAATACGGGACTAGCGGGAGCACAGATACGCAGTATTTT.

This clone is a singleton in its sample. This chain links TRBV19 with TRBJ2-1; 7 bases are a match to TRBD1. CDR1 is LNHDA, CDR2 SQIVND, per germline (reference sequence). After removal of 7 bases from V and 4 bases from J, the junction contained 10 bases not matched to a gene. The CDR3 extends over 15 amino acids. CDR3 sequence (DNA): TGTGCCAGTACCCCGACAGGGTATACATACAATGAGCAGTTCTTC. Amino acid sequence: CASTPTGYTYNEQFF.

V gene TRBV19 combines with J gene TRBJ2-5, with 7 bases aligning to TRBD1. The CDR3 contains 14 residues. J lost 3 bases, V lost 6 bases, and 7 bases had no gene match. Germline assignment: CDR1 LNHDA and CDR2 SQIVND (reference sequence). CDR3 in amino acids: CASRNSGTEETQYF. CDR3 DNA sequence: TGTGCCAGTAGAAATTCCGGGACAGAAGAGACCCAGTACTTC.

The gene calls are TRBV24-1 and TRBJ1-4, with 10 bases matching TRBD1. The junction had 11 bases not matched to a gene; V was cut back by 3 bases and J by 8 bases. The CDR3 runs to 17 residues. Germline loops: CDR1 KGHDR, CDR2 SFDVKD. CDR3: CATSDPYGTGEKEKLFF. The CDR3 nucleotides read TGTGCCACCAGTGATCCGTATGGGACAGGGGAGAAGGAAAAACTGTTTTTT.

This clone has more than one count but fewer than ten. The chain is built from TRBV19 and TRBJ2-1; D is ambiguous. The length of the CDR3 is 13 residues. The V gene lost 2 bases and the J gene lost 8 bases, with 10 bases spanning the gap. CDR1 is LNHDA, CDR2 SQIVND, per germline (reference sequence). The chain's CDR3 is CASSITESYEQFF. In nucleotides, the CDR3 is TGTGCCAGTAGTATAACAGAGAGCTATGAGCAGTTCTTC. Based on the CDR3 plus reference TRBV19 and TRBJ2-1, the full variable domain is DGGITQSPKYLFRKEGQNVTLSCEQNLNHDAMYWYRQDPGQGLRLIYYSQIVNDFQKGDIAEGYSVSREKKESFPLTVTSAQKNPTAFYLCASSITESYEQFFGPGTRLTVL.

The J gene is TRBJ2-5, the V gene TRBV11-2, with TRBD2 identical over 8 bases. Trimming removed 1 base from V and 4 bases from J; junction bases left unmatched: 8. Germline loops: CDR1 SGHAT, CDR2 FQNNGV. The CDR3 contains 16 residues. The CDR3 DNA reads TGTGCCAGCAGCTTAGTATCGGGAGGGGGGAGAGAGACCCAGTACTTC. Residues: CASSLVSGGGRETQYF.

The chain recombines TRBV7-9 with TRBJ1-2; D gene ambiguous. Germline assignment: CDR1 SEHNR and CDR2 FQNEAQ (reference sequence). The CDR3 runs 13 residues. V was pared by 3 bases and J by 3 bases, with 8 bases between. For the CDR3, the DNA is TGTGCCAGCAGCTTTCCGGTTGACTATGGCTACACCTTC. Its translation is CASSFPVDYGYTF.

This clone was seen a few times. The CDR3 bases are TGCAGCGTTGGACTAGCCGGTGATACGCAGTATTTT. This codes for CSVGLAGDTQYF. The J gene is TRBJ2-3, the V gene TRBV29-1, with TRBD2 matching over 7 bases. CDR1 is SQVTM and CDR2 is ANQGSEA in the germline V gene. Trimming cost V 4 bases and J 6 bases; bases outside gene matches: 4. This CDR3 has 12 residues.

V gene TRBV19 combines with J gene TRBJ2-7; TRBD1 might be the D (6 bases). The germline gives CDR1 LNHDA, CDR2 SQIVND (reference sequence). The CDR3 loop spans 13 amino acids. Trimming shortened V by 8 bases and J by 3 bases, and 14 bases separated the two germline ends. CDR3 region: CASRQAMDYEQYF. As DNA, the CDR3 is TGTGCCAGTCGACAGGCGATGGACTACGAGCAGTACTTC.

In this sample, this clone turned up a few times. V gene TRBV7-2 combines with J gene TRBJ2-7; the D gene is possibly TRBD1 (5 bases). CDR1 and CDR2 from the germline V gene are SGHTA and FQGNSA. Trimming took off 5 bases at V and 3 bases at J, with 14 bases between the two ends. This CDR3 is 14 amino acids long. CDR3 protein: CASSPRSQGYEQYF. The CDR3 nucleotides are TGTGCCAGCAGCCCCCGCTCCCAGGGCTACGAGCAGTACTTC.

The chain has TRBV27 and TRBJ2-7; TRBD2 aligns across 13 bases. Germline V lookup: CDR1 MNHEY, CDR2 SMNVEV (reference sequence). V was clipped by 5 bases and J by 5 bases; unmatched bases: 15. The CDR3 runs to 18 residues. The CDR3 protein is CASSPRTSGRRGLHEQYF. The CDR3 DNA is TGTGCCAGCAGTCCCCGGACTAGCGGGAGAAGGGGACTACACGAGCAGTACTTC.

V is TRBV5-1 and J is TRBJ2-3; D uncertain. The CDR3 sequence is 14 residues long. Trimming left V 4 bases short and J 6 bases short, with 15 bases between. The germline V gene encodes CDR1 SGHRS and CDR2 YFSETQ. The CDR3 DNA reads TGCGCCAGCAGCCCTACTTTATCGGTCGATACGCAGTATTTT. Residues: CASSPTLSVDTQYF. The full variable domain, in which reference TRBV5-1 and TRBJ2-3 provide the parts outside the CDR3, is KAGVTQTPRYLIKTRGQQVTLSCSPISGHRSVSWYQQTPGQGLQFLFEYFSETQRNKGNFPGRFSGRQFSNSRSEMNVSTLELGDSALYLCASSPTLSVDTQYFGPGTRLTVL.

The chain has TRBV19 and TRBJ1-2; 8 bases align to TRBD1. Germline CDR1 is LNHDA and CDR2 is SQIVND (reference sequence). V gave up 5 bases and J gave up 5 bases; unmatched junction bases: 10. The CDR3 loop spans 15 amino acids. The CDR3 bases are TGTGCCAGTAGTGACCCGGGACAGGTCTTTTATGGCTACACCTTC. Translating it yields CASSDPGQVFYGYTF.

The V gene is TRBV9, the J gene TRBJ2-7, with 10 nucleotides matching TRBD1. There are 16 residues in the CDR3. From germline, CDR1 is SGDLS and CDR2 YYNGEE. V was pared by 4 bases and J by 2 bases, with 9 bases of the junction left unmatched. Here the CDR3 reads CASSTRGQGETYEQYF. In DNA form, the CDR3 reads TGTGCCAGCAGCACCCGAGGACAGGGGGAGACCTACGAGCAGTACTTC.

The sample holds one count of this clone. This chain uses TRBV5-4 with TRBJ2-7; 10 nucleotides agree with TRBD2. From germline, CDR1 is SGHNT and CDR2 YYREEE (reference sequence). V lost 2 bases and J lost 7; bases outside the gene matches: 12. The CDR3 covers 16 residues. CDR3 DNA sequence: TGTGCCAGCAGCTTCCGTGGAGCGGGAGGGCCTTATGAGCAGTACTTC. Its protein product is CASSFRGAGGPYEQYF. Based on the CDR3 plus reference TRBV5-4 and TRBJ2-7, the full variable domain is ETGVTQSPTHLIKTRGQQVTLRCSSQSGHNTVSWYQQALGQGPQFIFQYYREEENGRGNFPPRFSGLQFPNYSSELNVNALELDDSALYLCASSFRGAGGPYEQYFGPGTRLTVT.

The chain combines TRBV2 with TRBJ2-7; D ambiguous. The V and J ends lost 3 bases and 2 bases respectively, with 14 bases between them. CDR3 length: 15 residues. Germline CDR1 reads SNHLY; CDR2 reads FYNNEI. Written as DNA, the CDR3 is TGTGCCAGCAGTGACTTATTAATTTATGCCTACGAGCAGTACTTC. Its translation: CASSDLLIYAYEQYF.

This chain connects TRBV11-2 to TRBJ1-2; D perhaps matches TRBD1 (6 bases). The V end was cut by 5 bases, the J end by 6 bases, with 16 bases between. Germline V gene data show CDR1 as SGHAT and CDR2 as FQNNGV. CDR3 length: 14 residues. The CDR3, as DNA: TGTGCCAGCAGCCCCCCCGGGCAGGGGAATGGCTACACCTTC. Its protein is CASSPPGQGNGYTF. Supplemented by reference TRBV11-2 and TRBJ1-2, the full variable domain reads EAGVAQSPRYKIIEKRQSVAFWCNPISGHATLYWYQQILGQGPKLLIQFQNNGVVDDSQLPKDRFSAERLKGVDSTLKIQPAKLEDSAVYLCASSPPGQGNGYTFGSGTRLTVV.

This clone was observed a few times. This chain connects TRBV28 to TRBJ2-5, with D possibly TRBD1 on 7 matching bases. The V gene lost 7 bases and the J gene lost 5 bases, with 17 bases spanning the gap. Germline V lookup: CDR1 MDHEN, CDR2 SYDVKM. CDR3 length: 14 residues. CDR3 DNA sequence: TGTGCCAGCACATACACAGGGGCGGGGGAGACCCAGTACTTC. As protein: CASTYTGAGETQYF.

This clone was seen once. The V call is TRBV6-5, the J call TRBJ2-7; TRBD1 is a possible D gene (6 bases). V shed 4 bases and J shed 0 bases, with 10 bases lying between them. This CDR3 spans 14 amino acids. CDR1 is MNHEY, CDR2 SVGAGI, per germline. In nucleotides, the CDR3 is TGTGCCAGCAGTTCCGGACAGCTCTCCTACGAGCAGTACTTC. Translation: CASSSGQLSYEQYF.

V gene TRBV6-4 combines with J gene TRBJ2-3; TRBD2 agrees at 7 bases. The CDR3 consists of 18 residues. From germline, CDR1 is MRHNA and CDR2 SNTAGT. V lost 1 base and J lost 2; bases outside the gene matches: 12. CDR3 sequence: CASSDFARLALTTDTQYF. The DNA of the CDR3 is TGTGCCAGCAGTGACTTCGCCCGACTAGCCCTAACCACAGATACGCAGTATTTT.

The CDR3 reads CASSPLGQPEYF. The CDR3 DNA reads as TGTGCCAGCAGTCCCTTGGGACAGCCCGAGTACTTC. This sequence joins TRBV28 and TRBJ2-5; 7 bases agree with TRBD1. V lost 5 bases, J lost 12 bases, and 9 bases stayed unmatched. This CDR3 is 12 amino acids long. The germline V gene encodes CDR1 MDHEN and CDR2 SYDVKM.

This chain connects TRBV10-3 to TRBJ2-1; TRBD2 matches 7 bases. V lost 4 bases and J lost 0; bases outside the gene matches: 3. This CDR3 spans 15 amino acids. Germline V gene data show CDR1 as ENHRY and CDR2 as SYGVKD. The CDR3 loop reads CAISGRTSSYNEQFF. DNA for the CDR3: TGTGCCATCAGTGGACGGACTAGCTCCTACAATGAGCAGTTCTTC.

This clone occurred a few times. The chain uses TRBV6-1 and TRBJ2-7, with a weak D call TRBD1 (5 bases). V was trimmed by 1 base and J by 9 bases, leaving 13 bases between them. This CDR3 region has 13 residues. Germline V CDR1 and CDR2: MNHNS, SASEGT. CDR3 nucleotide sequence: TGTGCCAGCAGTGAAGAAGGACACTTGTGGCAGTACTTC. Protein: CASSEEGHLWQYF.

CDR3 protein: CASSPWTGRGEKLFF. CDR3 in DNA: TGTGCCAGCAGCCCCTGGACAGGGAGGGGTGAAAAACTGTTTTTT. V is TRBV3-1 (or the pseudogene TRBV3-2) and J is TRBJ1-4; 8 bases align to TRBD1. CDR1 and CDR2 from the germline V gene are LGHDT and YNNKEL (reference sequence). The V gene end was trimmed by 4 bases and the J gene end by 7 bases; junction bases not matched to a gene: 8. The CDR3 covers 15 residues.

CDR3 coding DNA: TGTGCCACACACCTGACTAGCGTGGATGAGCAGTTCTTC. Protein sequence: CATHLTSVDEQFF. This chain joins TRBV10-3 and TRBJ2-1; 8 bases line up with TRBD2. V shed 10 bases and J 8 bases; nucleotides not matched to a gene: 10. Per germline, CDR1 ENHRY and CDR2 SYGVKD. There are 13 residues in the CDR3.